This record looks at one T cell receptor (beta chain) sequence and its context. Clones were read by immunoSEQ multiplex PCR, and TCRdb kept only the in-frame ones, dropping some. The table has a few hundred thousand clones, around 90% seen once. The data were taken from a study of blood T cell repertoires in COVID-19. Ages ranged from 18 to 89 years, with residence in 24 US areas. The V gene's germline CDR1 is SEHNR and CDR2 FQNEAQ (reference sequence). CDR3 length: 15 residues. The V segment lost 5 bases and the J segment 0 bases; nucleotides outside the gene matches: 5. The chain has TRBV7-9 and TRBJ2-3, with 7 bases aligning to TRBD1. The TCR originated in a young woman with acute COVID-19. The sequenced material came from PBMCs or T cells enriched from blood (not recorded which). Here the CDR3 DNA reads TGTGCCAGCAGCCCCCGGGACAGAAGCACAGATACGCAGTATTTT. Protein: CASSPRDRSTDTQYF.